The subject of this entry is one T cell receptor (beta chain). V was trimmed by 6 bases and J by 4 bases, leaving 21 bases between them. Germline-derived CDR1 and CDR2 are LNHDA and SQIVND (reference sequence). The length of the CDR3 is 16 residues. The authors' processing: How many nucleated cells were present was estimated from reference gene primer amplification. Profiled with immunoSEQ multiplex PCR; TCRdb holds only in-frame clones, not every one. Clone size and the V and J calls come from that table; the DNA yielded D and trimming. The top ten clones hold 2% to 2.5% of a sample with approximately 240,000 clones, approximately 90% of them seen once. The sample belongs to a study of blood T cell repertoires in COVID-19. Study at large: The United States, Italy and Spain provided the acute and convalescent COVID-19 samples. PBMCs, B-cell-depleted T cells, or T cells provided the cDNA or gDNA that made up the material.

This TCR came from a woman in her forties who had recovered from COVID-19. Sequencing used peripheral blood. The V call is TRBV19, the J call TRBJ1-2; tentatively, D is TRBD1 (6 bases). The CDR3 DNA follows: TGTGCCAGTAGCCGGGTGACAGGAGGTGGTCTCTATGGCTACACCTTC. Translating gives CASSRVTGGGLYGYTF.